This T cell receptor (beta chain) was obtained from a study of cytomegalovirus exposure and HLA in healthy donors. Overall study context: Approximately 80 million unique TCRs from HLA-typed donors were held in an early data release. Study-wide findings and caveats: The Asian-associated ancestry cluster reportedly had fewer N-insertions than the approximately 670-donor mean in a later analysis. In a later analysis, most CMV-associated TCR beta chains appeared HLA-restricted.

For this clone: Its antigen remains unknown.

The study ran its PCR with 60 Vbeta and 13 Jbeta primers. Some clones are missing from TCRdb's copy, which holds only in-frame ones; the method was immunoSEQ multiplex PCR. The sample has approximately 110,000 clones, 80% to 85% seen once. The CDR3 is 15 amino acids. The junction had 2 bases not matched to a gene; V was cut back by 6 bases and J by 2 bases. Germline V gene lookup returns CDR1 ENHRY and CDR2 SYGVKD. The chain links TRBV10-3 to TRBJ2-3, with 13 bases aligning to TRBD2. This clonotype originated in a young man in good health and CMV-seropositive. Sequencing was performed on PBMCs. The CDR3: CAIRGTSGTTDTQYF. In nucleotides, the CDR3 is TGTGCCATCAGGGGGACTAGCGGGACCACAGATACGCAGTATTTT.